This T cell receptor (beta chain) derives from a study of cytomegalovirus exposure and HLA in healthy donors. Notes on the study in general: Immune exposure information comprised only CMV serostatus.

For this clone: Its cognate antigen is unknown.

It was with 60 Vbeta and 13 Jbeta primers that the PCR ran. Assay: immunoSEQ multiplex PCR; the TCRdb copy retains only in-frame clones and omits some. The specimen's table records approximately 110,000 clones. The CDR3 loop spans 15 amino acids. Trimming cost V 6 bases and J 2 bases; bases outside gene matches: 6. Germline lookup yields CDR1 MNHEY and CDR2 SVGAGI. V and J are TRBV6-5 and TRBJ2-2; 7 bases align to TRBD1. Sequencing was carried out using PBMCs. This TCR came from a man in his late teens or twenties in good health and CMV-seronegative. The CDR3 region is CASRPTGANTGELFF. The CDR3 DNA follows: TGTGCCAGCAGACCAACAGGGGCCAACACCGGGGAGCTGTTTTTT.